The 28 T cell receptor beta chains below come from one sample, sequenced in a study of blood T cell repertoires in COVID-19. Some clones are missing from TCRdb's copy, which holds only in-frame ones; the method was immunoSEQ multiplex PCR. The sample yields approximately 51,000 clones, about 88% seen once. Sequencing was performed on peripheral blood. All receptors come from a middle-aged man with active COVID-19.

J is TRBJ2-1 and V is TRBV27, with D possibly matching TRBD1 (5 bases). Germline values: CDR1 MNHEY, CDR2 SMNVEV (reference sequence). There are 14 residues in the CDR3. Trimming shortened V by 0 bases and J by 6 bases, and 9 bases separated the two germline ends. For the CDR3, the DNA is TGTGCCAGCAGTTTATCGATCCAGGGCAATGAGCAGTTCTTC. Its translation: CASSLSIQGNEQFF.

This rearrangement joins TRBV28 to TRBJ1-3, with D possibly being TRBD1 (6 bases). The CDR3 extends over 15 amino acids. Germline V gene data show CDR1 as MDHEN and CDR2 as SYDVKM. Trimming cost V 7 bases and J 0 bases, with 13 bases left between them. For the CDR3, the DNA is TGTGCCAGCATCAAGGACAGCACCTCTGGAAACACCATATATTTT. Translated, it gives CASIKDSTSGNTIYF.

The CDR3 here is CSASRGQFGQPQHF. The CDR3 region has the DNA TGCAGTGCTAGTAGGGGACAGTTCGGTCAGCCCCAGCATTTT. The chain uses TRBV20-1 and TRBJ1-5; 7 bases are shared with TRBD1. This CDR3 is 14 amino acids long. The germline V gene has CDR1 DFQATT and CDR2 SNEGSKA (reference sequence). V was clipped by 3 bases and J by 6 bases; unmatched bases: 8.

This rearrangement joins TRBV5-6 to TRBJ2-6; no clear D gene. The ends were cut back, 1 base at V and 2 bases at J, with 13 bases in the middle. The CDR3 loop spans 17 amino acids. The germline CDR1 and CDR2 sequences are SGHDT and YYEEEE. CDR3 residues: CASSLNPGLTGANVLTF. The CDR3 region has the DNA TGTGCCAGCAGCTTGAATCCGGGTCTCACTGGGGCCAACGTCCTGACTTTC.

The chain carries TRBV7-6 and TRBJ2-3; 9 bases align to TRBD2. Germline V gene data show CDR1 as SGHVS and CDR2 as FNYEAQ. V shed 7 bases, J shed 1 base, and the junction held 3 bases outside the gene matches. The CDR3 is 14 amino acids. The CDR3 region is CASTRLAGTDTQYF. The CDR3 nucleotides read TGTGCCAGCACTCGACTAGCGGGCACAGATACGCAGTATTTT.

This chain joins TRBV3-1 (or the pseudogene TRBV3-2) and TRBJ2-1; the match to TRBD2 covers 14 bases. V was pared by 6 bases and J by 7 bases, with 11 bases of the junction left unmatched. The CDR3 consists of 17 residues. Germline-derived CDR1 and CDR2 are LGHDT and YNNKEL (reference sequence). The CDR3 nucleotides read TGTGCCAGCAGTGGGACTAGCGGGAGCGGGCGTTGGAATGAGCAGTTCTTC. It encodes CASSGTSGSGRWNEQFF.

The V call is TRBV30, the J call TRBJ2-5; TRBD2 matches at 7 bases. The V gene end was trimmed by 3 bases and the J gene end by 4 bases; junction bases not matched to a gene: 11. Germline values: CDR1 GTSNPN, CDR2 SVGIG (reference sequence). The CDR3 is 15 amino acids. For the CDR3, the DNA is TGTGCCTGGAGCGCCGCCAGGGAGGGCGCAGAGACCCAGTACTTC. Its translation: CAWSAAREGAETQYF. The variable domain in full, completed from reference TRBV30 and TRBJ2-5, reads SQTIHQWPATLVQPVGSPLSLECTVEGTSNPNLYWYRQAAGRGLQLLFYSVGIGQISSEVPQNLSASRPQDRQFILSSKKLLLSDSGFYLCAWSAAREGAETQYFGPGTRLLVL.

This clone was counted a single time. V and J are TRBV20-1 and TRBJ2-1; D not certain. Germline V gene data show CDR1 as DFQATT and CDR2 as SNEGSKA (reference sequence). V lost 7 bases, J lost 7 bases, and 11 bases lay in between. The CDR3 is 11 residues long. The CDR3 loop reads CSGQLVNEQFF. CDR3 nucleotide sequence: TGCAGTGGCCAGTTGGTAAATGAGCAGTTCTTC.

The chain is built from TRBV9 and TRBJ2-2; 9 bases line up with TRBD1. The CDR3 covers 16 residues. Looked up from germline, CDR1 is SGDLS and CDR2 is YYNGEE. V was clipped by 2 bases and J by 7 bases; unmatched bases: 9. As DNA, the CDR3 is TGTGCCAGCAGCGTTTTAGGGACAGGGACAGGCGGGGAGCTGTTTTTT. This sequence encodes CASSVLGTGTGGELFF.

The chain employs TRBV9 and TRBJ2-1; 8 nucleotides align to TRBD2. The junction had 10 bases not matched to a gene; V was cut back by 0 bases and J by 5 bases. Germline lookup yields CDR1 SGDLS and CDR2 YYNGEE. CDR3 length equals 17 residues. CDR3 nucleotides: TGTGCCAGCAGCGTAGCGTGGACTAGCTTTGGGGACAATGAGCAGTTCTTC. It codes for CASSVAWTSFGDNEQFF.

The chain recombines TRBV9 with TRBJ2-7; 10 bases match TRBD2. The CDR3 runs to 17 residues. Looked up from germline, CDR1 is SGDLS and CDR2 is YYNGEE. V lost 3 bases, J lost 4 bases, and 13 bases stayed unmatched. Written as DNA, the CDR3 is TGTGCCAGCAGCGCCGACGAACCGGGACTAGCGCTTTACGAGCAGTACTTC. Protein product: CASSADEPGLALYEQYF. Looking up the rest from reference TRBV9 and TRBJ2-7 gives the full variable domain: DSGVTQTPKHLITATGQRVTLRCSPRSGDLSVYWYQQSLDQGLQFLIQYYNGEERAKGNILERFSAQQFPDLHSELNLSSLELGDSALYFCASSADEPGLALYEQYFGPGTRLTVT.

The J gene is TRBJ2-5, the V gene TRBV2, with TRBD2 matching over 11 bases. The germline CDR1 and CDR2 sequences are SNHLY and FYNNEI. J lost 5 bases, V lost 5 bases, and 10 bases had no gene match. The CDR3 sequence is 16 residues long. The CDR3 sequence is CASSRQETSGSETQYF. CDR3 coding DNA: TGTGCCAGCAGTCGCCAGGAAACTAGCGGGAGTGAGACCCAGTACTTC.

Written as DNA, the CDR3 is TGTGCCAGCAGCTTAGTGGACAGGGCCTGGGCCAACGTCCTGACTTTC. Its translation: CASSLVDRAWANVLTF. The chain employs TRBV7-6 and TRBJ2-6; 8 bases line up with TRBD1. Germline assignment: CDR1 SGHVS and CDR2 FNYEAQ. The junction had 4 bases not matched to a gene; V was cut back by 1 base and J by 5 bases. The CDR3 loop spans 16 amino acids.

This clone was counted once. The J gene is TRBJ2-7, the V gene TRBV20-1; D is uncertain. V was shortened by 3 bases and J by 4 bases, with 16 bases between the two germline ends. The CDR3 consists of 14 residues. Germline CDR1 reads DFQATT; CDR2 reads SNEGSKA (reference sequence). The CDR3 bases are TGCAGTGCTAGTGAGCCCACCCAAGCATACGAGCAGTACTTC. It translates to CSASEPTQAYEQYF.

V usage is TRBV27 and J usage is TRBJ2-5, with D possibly being TRBD2 (5 bases). Trimming shortened V by 5 bases and J by 3 bases, and 7 bases separated the two germline ends. Germline lookup yields CDR1 MNHEY and CDR2 SMNVEV (reference sequence). This CDR3 is 12 amino acids long. DNA for the CDR3: TGTGCCAGCAGTCGAGGGAAAGAGACCCAGTACTTC. Protein product: CASSRGKETQYF.

The CDR3 bases are TGCGCCAGCAGCTTCCCGGGTCGCACCGGGGAGCTGTTTTTT. It codes for CASSFPGRTGELFF. This chain links TRBV5-1 with TRBJ2-2; D is unresolved. Germline-derived CDR1 and CDR2 are SGHRS and YFSETQ. Trimming cost V 2 bases and J 4 bases, with 9 bases left between them. This CDR3 contains 14 residues.

This clone was counted between two and nine times. This sequence joins TRBV30 and TRBJ2-7; no clear D. CDR3 length: 12 residues. Germline V lookup: CDR1 GTSNPN, CDR2 SVGIG (reference sequence). The V end was cut by 1 base, the J end by 0 bases, with 4 bases between. The chain's CDR3 is CAWSASSYEQYF. The CDR3 bases are TGTGCCTGGAGTGCCAGCTCCTACGAGCAGTACTTC.

The chain joins TRBV27 to TRBJ2-7; D is perhaps TRBD1 (6 bases). With 6 bases removed from V and 3 bases from J, the gap between germline ends came to 15 bases. Germline CDR1 is MNHEY and CDR2 is SMNVEV (reference sequence). The CDR3 has 14 residues. The CDR3 here is CASRDRSEYYEQYF. The CDR3 DNA reads as TGTGCCAGCAGAGACAGGAGCGAATACTACGAGCAGTACTTC.

This clone occurred once. The genes are TRBV6-5 and TRBJ2-5; D is perhaps TRBD2 (5 bases). Germline CDR1 reads MNHEY; CDR2 reads SVGAGI. This CDR3 contains 13 residues. Deletions cut 11 bases from V and 5 bases from J, with 18 bases between. CDR3 amino acids: CAGRRTLGETQYF. CDR3 in DNA: TGTGCCGGGCGCCGGACTTTGGGGGAGACCCAGTACTTC.

The chain recombines TRBV5-8 with TRBJ1-2; 9 bases are shared with TRBD1. Germline CDR1 reads SGHTS; CDR2 reads YDEGEE. The CDR3 covers 12 residues. Trimming removed 10 bases from V and 6 bases from J; junction bases left unmatched: 7. CDR3 in amino acids: CAGNNRGHGYTF. In DNA form, the CDR3 reads TGTGCCGGAAACAACAGGGGGCATGGCTACACCTTC.

The chain has TRBV27 and TRBJ1-6, with D possibly being TRBD1 (5 bases). The CDR3 runs to 14 residues. The V gene lost 2 bases and the J gene lost 8 bases, with 10 bases spanning the gap. Germline V gene data show CDR1 as MNHEY and CDR2 as SMNVEV (reference sequence). CDR3 sequence reads: CASSLGGSHSPLHF. CDR3 DNA: TGTGCCAGCAGTTTAGGGGGGTCCCATTCACCCCTCCACTTT.

This chain joins TRBV5-6 and TRBJ1-5, with D unclear. Trimming removed 0 bases from V and 7 bases from J, with 14 bases in between. From germline, CDR1 is SGHDT and CDR2 YYEEEE. The CDR3 is made up of 15 amino acids. The CDR3 region has the DNA TGTGCCAGCAGCTTGGCGGCTGCAGGTCGGCAGCCCCAGCATTTT. This translates into CASSLAAAGRQPQHF.

This clone was counted a few times. The chain carries TRBV7-9 and TRBJ1-3; D is unresolved. V was clipped by 4 bases and J by 4 bases, with 5 bases between them. The V gene's germline CDR1 is SEHNR and CDR2 FQNEAQ (reference sequence). The length of the CDR3 is 12 residues. CDR3 sequence reads: CASSSLGNTIYF. The CDR3 DNA reads TGTGCCAGCAGCTCCCTCGGAAACACCATATATTTT.

The chain links TRBV30 to TRBJ1-3; D not resolved. V lost 5 bases to trimming and J lost 0 bases, with 11 bases between them. Germline CDR1 GTSNPN, CDR2 SVGIG (reference sequence). This CDR3 contains 14 residues. The CDR3 region has the DNA TGTGCCTGGGAGGAGTTTAGCTCTGGAAACACCATATATTTT. The encoded protein is CAWEEFSSGNTIYF.

The gene calls are TRBV21-1 and TRBJ2-7; the D call in the table, TRBD2, was not verified against the DNA. TRBV21-1 corresponds to a pseudogene. This CDR3 comprises 15 residues. CDR3 region: CASSKVGGSSYEQYF. CDR3 nucleotides: TGTGCCAGCAGCAAAGTTGGGGGGAGCTCCTACGAGCAGTACTTC.

The chain has TRBV5-1 and TRBJ2-5, with D possibly matching TRBD2 (6 bases). V was pared by 4 bases and J by 4 bases, with 17 bases between. The CDR3 loop spans 15 amino acids. The V gene's germline CDR1 is SGHRS and CDR2 YFSETQ. CDR3 bases: TGCGCCAGCAGCAAGGCCACGGGGGAAGGAGAGACCCAGTACTTC. It specifies CASSKATGEGETQYF.

This clone was seen once. The chain carries TRBV24-1 and TRBJ1-5; D is unclear. The germline CDR1 and CDR2 sequences are KGHDR and SFDVKD. V lost 2 bases to trimming and J lost 5 bases, with 6 bases between them. This CDR3 spans 13 amino acids. The CDR3 region is CATSDSLDQPQHF. CDR3 sequence (DNA): TGTGCCACCAGTGATTCCCTCGATCAGCCCCAGCATTTT.

V and J are TRBV4-2 and TRBJ1-4; D perhaps matches TRBD1 (5 bases). The CDR3 is 16 residues long. The V gene lost 1 base and the J gene lost 8 bases, with 17 bases spanning the gap. The germline gives CDR1 LGHNA, CDR2 YNFKEQ. The CDR3 DNA reads as TGTGCCAGCAGCCAAGTGGGAGGACGGGGCGGAGAAAAACTGTTTTTT. Protein sequence: CASSQVGGRGGEKLFF.